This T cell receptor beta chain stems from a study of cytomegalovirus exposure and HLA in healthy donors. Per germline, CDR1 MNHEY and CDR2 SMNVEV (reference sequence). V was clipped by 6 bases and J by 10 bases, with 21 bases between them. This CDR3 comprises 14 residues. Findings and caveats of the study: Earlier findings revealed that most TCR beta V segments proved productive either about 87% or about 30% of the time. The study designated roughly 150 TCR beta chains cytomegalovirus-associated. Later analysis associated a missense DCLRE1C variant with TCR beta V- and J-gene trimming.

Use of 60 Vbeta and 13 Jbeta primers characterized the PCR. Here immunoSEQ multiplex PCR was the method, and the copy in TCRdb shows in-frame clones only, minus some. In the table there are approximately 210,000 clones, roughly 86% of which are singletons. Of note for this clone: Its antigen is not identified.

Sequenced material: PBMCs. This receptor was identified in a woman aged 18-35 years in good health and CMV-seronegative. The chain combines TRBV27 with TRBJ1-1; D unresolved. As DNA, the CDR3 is TGTGCCAGCAGCCTCCAACCCCGCCTAGGAGGAGCTTTCTTT. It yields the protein CASSLQPRLGGAFF.